This T cell receptor (beta chain) derives from a study of technical replicates of blood from a few donors. Here immunoSEQ multiplex PCR was the method, and the copy in TCRdb shows in-frame clones only, minus some. There are 60,000 to 65,000 clones in the sample; around 87% occur only once, and about 5.2% lies in the top ten. Trimming left V 5 bases short and J 2 bases short, with 13 bases between. Germline CDR1 reads SEHNR; CDR2 reads FQNEAQ (reference sequence). The CDR3 length is 15 residues. Sequenced material: PBMCs. The source of this sequence is a human donor in good health. Some clones in this sample may be carry-over from other donors' samples. V is TRBV7-9 and J is TRBJ1-3; TRBD1 is a possible D gene (5 bases). The CDR3 loop reads CASSPGVGAGNTIYF. The CDR3 nucleotides read TGTGCCAGCAGCCCGGGGGTAGGGGCTGGAAACACCATATATTTT.